This TCR beta chain was profiled in a study of blood T cell repertoires in COVID-19. Study-level background: Italy, Spain and the United States were the sources of the convalescent and acute COVID-19 samples. PBMCs, B-cell-depleted T cells, or T cells provided the cDNA or gDNA that made up the material.

Germline V CDR1 and CDR2: ENHRY, SYGVKD. The V and J ends lost 4 bases and 4 bases respectively, with 23 bases between them. CDR3 size: 18 residues. TCRdb's table, derived via immunoSEQ multiplex PCR, lists solely in-frame clones and lacks some. The profile shows just over 350,000 clones, roughly 84% of them singletons. Enrolled through a virtual design, the participants were between about 18 and 89 years of age and came from under 25 US areas. Researchers sorted participants into cohorts using their self-reported clinical history. The source is a woman aged 25 to 45 who had recovered from COVID-19. Material: PBMCs or T cells enriched from blood (not recorded which). The chain has TRBV10-3 and TRBJ1-3, with a tentative D call TRBD1 (6 bases). CDR3 residues: CAISVDSLSLSGGNTIYF. CDR3 coding DNA: TGTGCCATCAGTGTGGACAGCTTATCCCTCTCGGGGGGAAACACCATATATTTT.